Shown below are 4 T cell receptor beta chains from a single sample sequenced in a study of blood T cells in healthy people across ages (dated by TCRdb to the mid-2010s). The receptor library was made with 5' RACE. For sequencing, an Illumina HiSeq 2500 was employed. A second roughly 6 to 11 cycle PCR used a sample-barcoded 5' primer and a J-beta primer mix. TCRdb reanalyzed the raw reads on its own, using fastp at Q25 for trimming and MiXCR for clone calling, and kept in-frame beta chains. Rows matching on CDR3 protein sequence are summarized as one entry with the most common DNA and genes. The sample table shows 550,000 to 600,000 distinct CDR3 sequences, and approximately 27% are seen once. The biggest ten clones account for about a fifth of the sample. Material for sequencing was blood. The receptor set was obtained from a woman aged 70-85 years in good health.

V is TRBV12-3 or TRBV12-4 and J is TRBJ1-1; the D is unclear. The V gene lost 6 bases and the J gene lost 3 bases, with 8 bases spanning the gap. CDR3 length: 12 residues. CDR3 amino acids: CASSRSYTEAFF. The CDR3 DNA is TGTGCCAGCAGCAGGTCTTACACTGAAGCTTTCTTT.

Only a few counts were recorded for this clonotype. The chain's CDR3 is CSARQLQETQYF. The CDR3 coding sequence is TGCAGTGCTAGACAGTTACAAGAGACCCAGTACTTC. V usage is TRBV20-1 and J usage is TRBJ2-5; D is ambiguous. The CDR3 is 12 residues long. Trimming removed 2 bases from V and 2 bases from J, with 6 bases in between. CDR1 and CDR2 (germline): DFQATT, SNEGSKA (reference sequence).

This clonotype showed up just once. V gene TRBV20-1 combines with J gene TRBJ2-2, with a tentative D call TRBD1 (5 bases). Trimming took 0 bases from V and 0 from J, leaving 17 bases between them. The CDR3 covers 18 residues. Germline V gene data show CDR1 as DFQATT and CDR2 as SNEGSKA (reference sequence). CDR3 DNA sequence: TGCAGTGCTAGAGACCCCTTAAATAGGGGTTCGAACACCGGGGAGCTGTTTTTT. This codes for CSARDPLNRGSNTGELFF.

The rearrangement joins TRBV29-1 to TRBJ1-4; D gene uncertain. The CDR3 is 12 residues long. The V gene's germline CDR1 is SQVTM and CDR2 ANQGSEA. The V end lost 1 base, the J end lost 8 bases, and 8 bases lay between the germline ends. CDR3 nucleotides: TGCAGCGTTGAAGGGGGTTACGAAAAACTGTTTTTT. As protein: CSVEGGYEKLFF.